The text below deals with one T cell receptor (beta chain). This CDR3 contains 16 residues. The germline CDR1 and CDR2 sequences are SGHTA and FQGTGA. Trimming left V 5 bases short and J 7 bases short, with 20 bases between. Method: immunoSEQ multiplex PCR; TCRdb's copy keeps in-frame clones and lacks some. The top ten hold about 7.7% of the sample, which has almost 20,000 clones, less than 90% seen once. The data were taken from a study of T cell changes during pregnancy in multiple sclerosis. This clonotype was obtained from a female donor in good health, enrolled as a control in a pregnancy study. The V gene is TRBV7-3, the J gene TRBJ2-2, with D tentatively TRBD1 (6 bases). The sample was CD8+ T cells from peripheral blood mononuclear cells, taken in the third trimester of pregnancy. In DNA, the CDR3 is TGTGCCAGCAGCCCCACAGTCACAGGGAAAGGCGGGGAGCTGTTTTTT. It encodes CASSPTVTGKGGELFF.